This T cell receptor beta chain was captured in a study of blood T cell repertoires in COVID-19. Seattle participants joined during active infection and were tracked over time. The germline V gene has CDR1 SGHAT and CDR2 FQNNGV. J was trimmed by 10 bases and V by 4 bases; bases with no gene match: 1. The CDR3 has 11 amino acids. Assay used: immunoSEQ multiplex PCR; TCRdb lists only in-frame clones, some missing. This sample yields roughly 380,000 clones, of which approximately 90% are seen a single time; approximately 1.5% belongs to the top ten. The source is a woman aged 40-49 years with COVID-19, enrolled during active disease. The rearrangement joins TRBV11-2 to TRBJ2-1; TRBD2 matches 7 bases. The sample comprised peripheral blood. This CDR3 reads CASSSAGEQFF. In nucleotides, the CDR3 is TGTGCCAGCAGCTCAGCGGGGGAGCAGTTCTTC.